Shown below are 18 T cell receptor beta chains from a single sample sequenced in a study of cytomegalovirus exposure and HLA in healthy donors. The PCR made use of 60 Vbeta and 13 Jbeta primers. Assay used: immunoSEQ multiplex PCR; TCRdb lists only in-frame clones, some missing. The sample has roughly 200,000 clones, around 79% seen once. The sequencing input was PBMCs. These TCRs come from a woman in her thirties in good health and CMV-seropositive.

J is TRBJ2-4 and V is TRBV7-9; 8 nucleotides line up with TRBD1. The germline CDR1 and CDR2 sequences are SEHNR and FQNEAQ (reference sequence). Trimming removed 3 bases from V and 6 bases from J; junction bases left unmatched: 7. The CDR3 has 15 amino acids. CDR3 coding DNA: TGTGCCAGCAGCTTTTCCGGGACAGGCCTAAACATTCAGTACTTC. Protein: CASSFSGTGLNIQYF.

The genes are TRBV11-2 and TRBJ1-1; tentative D call: TRBD1 (5 bases). This CDR3 comprises 13 residues. Germline assignment: CDR1 SGHAT and CDR2 FQNNGV. Trimming removed 0 bases from V and 4 bases from J, with 6 bases in between. CDR3 amino acids: CASSLERGTEAFF. The CDR3 DNA reads TGTGCCAGCAGCTTAGAAAGGGGCACTGAAGCTTTCTTT. Filled out from reference TRBV11-2 and TRBJ1-1, the complete variable domain reads EAGVAQSPRYKIIEKRQSVAFWCNPISGHATLYWYQQILGQGPKLLIQFQNNGVVDDSQLPKDRFSAERLKGVDSTLKIQPAKLEDSAVYLCASSLERGTEAFFGQGTRLTVV.

The V gene is TRBV11-2, the J gene TRBJ2-5; 11 bases agree with TRBD2. V was pared by 3 bases and J by 2 bases, with 2 bases of the junction left unmatched. Germline CDR1 is SGHAT and CDR2 is FQNNGV. CDR3 length: 15 amino acids. DNA for the CDR3: TGTGCCAGCAGCTTGGGACTAGCGGAACAAGAGACCCAGTACTTC. Translation gives CASSLGLAEQETQYF.

The chain combines TRBV6-1 with TRBJ2-3; D is possibly TRBD1 (6 bases). Trimming stripped 2 bases from V and 8 bases from J, with 8 bases between. The germline V gene encodes CDR1 MNHNS and CDR2 SASEGT. CDR3 length: 12 amino acids. In DNA, the CDR3 is TGTGCCAGCAGTGAATGGGGGCTTACGCAGTATTTT. As protein: CASSEWGLTQYF.

This clone has a single count. The CDR3 DNA reads TGCGCCAGCAGCCCTCGGACGGGGGAAGCATTGTCCTACGAGCAGTACTTC. It specifies CASSPRTGEALSYEQYF. J is TRBJ2-7 and V is TRBV4-1, with a tentative D call TRBD2 (6 bases). The germline CDR1 and CDR2 sequences are MGHRA and YSYEKL. This CDR3 contains 17 residues. Trimming cost V 4 bases and J 1 base, with 20 bases left between them.

V and J are TRBV12-5 and TRBJ1-3; 7 bases align to TRBD1. The trim removed 2 bases at V and 0 bases at J, leaving 4 bases unmatched. Germline V gives CDR1 LGHNT, CDR2 FRNRAP. The CDR3 contains 16 residues. CDR3 coding DNA: TGTGCTAGTGGTTTGTCTCAGGGGGGCTCTGGAAACACCATATATTTT. Translation: CASGLSQGGSGNTIYF.

CDR3 amino acids: CASSEFPGEGYEQYF. The CDR3 DNA sequence: TGTGCCAGCAGTGAATTCCCAGGGGAGGGCTACGAGCAGTACTTC. The J gene is TRBJ2-7, the V gene TRBV2, with a possible D match to TRBD2 (7 bases). CDR1 is SNHLY and CDR2 is FYNNEI in the germline V gene. CDR3 length: 15 amino acids. The V gene lost 2 bases and the J gene lost 3 bases, with 14 bases spanning the gap.

The genes are TRBV2 and TRBJ2-1; D is unclear. CDR3 length: 10 residues. V lost 8 bases and J lost 4, with 3 bases in between. Germline CDR1 reads SNHLY; CDR2 reads FYNNEI. CDR3: CASAYNEQFF. CDR3 in DNA: TGTGCCAGCGCGTACAATGAGCAGTTCTTC.

The chain links TRBV27 to TRBJ2-7; possibly TRBD2 for D (6 bases). The CDR3 sequence is 15 residues long. V dropped 1 base and J dropped 5 bases, with 15 bases sitting between them. Germline CDR1 is MNHEY and CDR2 is SMNVEV (reference sequence). DNA for the CDR3: TGTGCCAGCAGTTTATTATCTTTCGGAGGGGACGAGCAGTACTTC. Its translation: CASSLLSFGGDEQYF.

V gene TRBV10-1 combines with J gene TRBJ2-7, with D perhaps TRBD1 (5 bases). CDR3 length: 11 amino acids. Germline CDR1 WNHNN, CDR2 SYGVQD (reference sequence). V lost 5 bases and J lost 3, with 5 bases in between. The CDR3 region is CASSRGYEQYF. In DNA form, the CDR3 reads TGCGCCAGCAGTAGGGGCTACGAGCAGTACTTC.

The chain employs TRBV19 and TRBJ1-1; 7 nucleotides match TRBD1. V lost 6 bases to trimming and J lost 5 bases; unmatched junction nucleotides: 9. The CDR3 sequence is 14 residues long. Germline loops: CDR1 LNHDA, CDR2 SQIVND (reference sequence). The CDR3 nucleotides are TGTGCCAGTAGCATGACAGGGATTCGGACTGAAGCTTTCTTT. Amino acids: CASSMTGIRTEAFF.

This sequence joins TRBV4-3 and TRBJ1-5; tentatively, D is TRBD1 (6 bases). CDR3 length equals 14 residues. Trimming shortened V by 4 bases and J by 6 bases, and 13 bases separated the two germline ends. CDR1 is LGHNA and CDR2 is YSLEER in the germline V gene. The CDR3 DNA follows: TGCGCCAGCAGCCTCCACAGGGAAACTCAGCCCCAGCATTTT. It is translated as CASSLHRETQPQHF.

V usage is TRBV7-6 and J usage is TRBJ1-2; 8 bases line up with TRBD1. In germline, CDR1 is SGHVS, CDR2 FNYEAQ. The CDR3 is 15 amino acids. V shed 5 bases, J shed 5 bases, and the junction held 10 bases outside the gene matches. CDR3 coding DNA: TGTGCCAGCAGCAGAAACAGGGGGTTGGCATATGGCTACACCTTC. Residues: CASSRNRGLAYGYTF.

The genes are TRBV7-9 and TRBJ2-3, with a tentative D call TRBD1 (6 bases). The CDR3 contains 14 residues. The V and J ends lost 7 bases and 0 bases respectively, with 11 bases between them. CDR1 is SEHNR, CDR2 FQNEAQ, per germline (reference sequence). CDR3 amino acids: CASTQGGSTDTQYF. CDR3 bases: TGTGCCAGCACACAGGGTGGGAGCACAGATACGCAGTATTTT.

The V gene is TRBV6-1, the J gene TRBJ2-4, with a tentative D call TRBD1 (5 bases). Trimming took off 2 bases at V and 3 bases at J, with 14 bases between the two ends. The CDR3 is made up of 16 amino acids. CDR1 and CDR2 from the germline V gene are MNHNS and SASEGT. The CDR3 nucleotides read TGTGCCAGCAGTGAATTGCCAGGGTTGGACAAAAACATTCAGTACTTC. This codes for CASSELPGLDKNIQYF.

This clone was recorded many times. The chain couples TRBV6-1 to TRBJ1-6; D gene ambiguous. Germline lookup yields CDR1 MNHNS and CDR2 SASEGT. This CDR3 has 15 residues. Trimming took off 2 bases at V and 5 bases at J, with 10 bases between the two ends. The CDR3 sequence: CASSEIWTDNSPLHF. CDR3 nucleotides: TGTGCCAGCAGTGAAATTTGGACTGATAATTCACCCCTCCACTTT.

The V gene is TRBV19, the J gene TRBJ1-5; D uncertain. The CDR3 runs 15 residues. The V gene lost 2 bases and the J gene lost 6 bases, with 14 bases spanning the gap. The germline V gene encodes CDR1 LNHDA and CDR2 SQIVND (reference sequence). CDR3 region: CASSIMDGRVQPQHF. The CDR3 coding sequence is TGTGCCAGTAGTATAATGGACGGGAGGGTTCAGCCCCAGCATTTT.

The rearrangement links TRBV2 to TRBJ2-2, with 9 positions matching TRBD2. Looked up from germline, CDR1 is SNHLY and CDR2 is FYNNEI. The CDR3 is 16 residues long. V shed 6 bases, J shed 4 bases, and the junction held 9 bases outside the gene matches. CDR3 sequence reads: CASRGLAGDPTGELFF. DNA of the CDR3: TGTGCCAGCAGAGGGTTAGCGGGGGATCCCACCGGGGAGCTGTTTTTT.